The rows below give T cell receptor beta chains drawn from one sample of a study of T cells in Graves' hyperthyroidism and ophthalmopathy. From the multiplex PCR reads, TCRdb called clonotypes with MiXCR, one entry per CDR3 protein. The sample has about 640,000 distinct CDR3 sequences, 13% to 15% seen once. What was sequenced was blood. The source is a woman aged 50 to 60 with Graves' ophthalmopathy. CDR3s include the opening cysteine and the closing phenylalanine or tryptophan. A D gene is named only where the DNA matches it firmly. The size of a clone is reported for some rows only, either as once, few or many, or as a class for expanded clones.

CDR3	DNA	size	D	V	J
CATYSRTGNTGELFF	TGTGCCACCTACTCTCGGACAGGGAACACCGGGGAGCTGTTTTTT	few	TRBD1	TRBV18	TRBJ2-2
CASSPENNSPLHF	TGTGCCAGCTCACCAGAGAATAATTCACCCCTCCACTTT	many	.	TRBV18	TRBJ1-6
CASSFGRGRYEQYF	TGTGCCAGCAGTTTCGGCAGGGGGAGGTACGAGCAGTACTTC	few	.	TRBV12-3/TRBV12-4	TRBJ2-7
CASSFQGLSSYEQYF	TGTGCCAGCAGTTTTCAGGGCCTGAGCTCCTACGAGCAGTACTTC	.	.	TRBV28	TRBJ2-7
CATSVPGELFF	TGTGCCACCAGTGTCCCCGGGGAGCTGTTTTTT	few	.	TRBV24-1	TRBJ2-2
CASREAGVENEKLFF	TGTGCCAGCAGGGAAGCGGGGGTGGAAAATGAAAAACTGTTTTTT	many	.	TRBV2	TRBJ1-4
CASTYQGQGPYYGYTF	TGTGCCAGCACCTATCAAGGACAGGGACCGTACTATGGCTACACCTTC	many	TRBD1	TRBV28	TRBJ1-2
CASSLDLNPSGNTIYF	TGTGCCAGCAGCTTAGATCTTAACCCCTCTGGAAACACCATATATTTT	few	.	TRBV7-9	TRBJ1-3
CAERQRGQGLDEQFF	TGTGCCGAACGGCAGCGCGGACAGGGGTTGGATGAGCAGTTCTTC	many	TRBD1	TRBV2	TRBJ2-1
CASSSAWAQPQHF	TGTGCCAGCAGCTCCGCTTGGGCACAGCCCCAGCATTTT	.	.	TRBV6-2/TRBV6-3	TRBJ1-5
CSARWGYTEAFF	TGCAGTGCTAGATGGGGGTACACTGAAGCTTTCTTT	many	.	TRBV20-1	TRBJ1-1
CASSIRDLDGYTF	TGCGCCAGCAGCATCAGGGATTTGGATGGCTACACCTTC	few	.	TRBV5-1	TRBJ1-2
CATQQGSQPQHF	TGTGCCACCCAACAGGGAAGTCAGCCCCAGCATTTT	once	.	TRBV19	TRBJ1-5
CASSLDQNTGELFF	TGTGCCAGCAGCTTAGATCAGAACACCGGGGAGCTGTTTTTT	many	.	TRBV7-2	TRBJ2-2
CASSQGQGHTEAFF	TGCGCCAGCAGCCAAGGCCAGGGGCACACTGAAGCTTTCTTT	.	.	TRBV4-1	TRBJ1-1
CASSLIQGGSPLHF	TGTGCCAGCAGCTTGATCCAGGGTGGTTCACCCCTCCACTTT	.	.	TRBV7-2	TRBJ1-6
CASSFFGGLADNEQFF	TGCGCCAGCAGCTTTTTCGGCGGACTAGCGGACAATGAGCAGTTCTTC	few	TRBD2	TRBV5-1	TRBJ2-1
CASSFFGGALNTEAFF	TGTGCCAGCAGTTTCTTCGGGGGGGCCTTGAACACTGAAGCTTTCTTT	.	.	TRBV28	TRBJ1-1
CSVEDLRQFYGYTF	TGCAGCGTTGAAGATCTTAGGCAGTTCTATGGCTACACCTTC	.	.	TRBV29-1	TRBJ1-2
CASSEEGLDYGYTF	TGCGCCAGCAGTGAGGAGGGCCTGGACTATGGCTACACCTTC	few	.	TRBV10-1	TRBJ1-2
CASSPTGVGYTF	TGTGCCAGCAGCCCCACAGGGGTCGGCTACACCTTC	few	TRBD1	TRBV3-1	TRBJ1-2
CATSAATDTQYF	TGTGCCACCAGTGCGGCCACAGATACGCAGTATTTT	many	.	TRBV24-1	TRBJ2-3
CASKRGPHTEAFF	TGTGCCAGCAAGAGGGGACCCCACACTGAAGCTTTCTTT	few	.	TRBV5-4	TRBJ1-1
CASSLEGRTTGELFF	TGCGCCAGCAGCCTAGAGGGCAGGACTACCGGGGAGCTGTTTTTT	many	.	TRBV4-1	TRBJ2-2
CASSGGQETQYF	TGTGCCAGCAGCGGCGGACAGGAGACCCAGTACTTC	few	.	TRBV7-9	TRBJ2-5
CASSIKWGVLNTEAFF	TGTGCCAGCAGCATCAAATGGGGGGTCCTAAACACTGAAGCTTTCTTT	.	.	TRBV7-6	TRBJ1-1
CAISGSSQETQYF	TGTGCCATCAGTGGGTCCAGCCAAGAGACCCAGTACTTC	.	.	TRBV10-3	TRBJ2-5
CASSVEGIPGLAGGLTDTQYF	TGTGCCAGCAGCGTAGAAGGAATCCCGGGACTAGCGGGAGGTCTGACAGATACGCAGTATTTT	many	TRBD2	TRBV9	TRBJ2-3
CASSVDVTTSGTHNEQFF	TGTGCCAGCAGCGTAGACGTGACGACTAGCGGAACACACAATGAGCAGTTCTTC	many	TRBD2	TRBV9	TRBJ2-1
CASRSVSRLSDQPQHF	TGTGCCAGCAGGAGTGTCAGCCGATTGAGCGATCAGCCCCAGCATTTT	many	.	TRBV28	TRBJ1-5
CASRIAAGRNQPQHF	TGTGCCAGCAGAATTGCGGCAGGTCGAAATCAGCCCCAGCATTTT	.	.	TRBV27	TRBJ1-5
CASRDANTGELFF	TGTGCCAGCAGAGATGCTAACACCGGGGAGCTGTTTTTT	many	.	TRBV27	TRBJ2-2
CASSTNRGAPYEQYF	TGTGCCAGTAGTACCAACAGGGGAGCGCCCTACGAGCAGTACTTC	.	TRBD1	TRBV19	TRBJ2-7
CASSARDSVNTEAFF	TGTGCCAGCAGTGCCCGGGACAGTGTGAACACTGAAGCTTTCTTT	.	TRBD1	TRBV28	TRBJ1-1
CASSVDRGGPETQYF	TGTGCCAGCAGCGTAGATCGGGGAGGGCCAGAGACCCAGTACTTC	.	TRBD2	TRBV9	TRBJ2-5
CASRRTSGNWDTQYF	TGTGCCAGCAGAAGGACTAGCGGGAATTGGGATACGCAGTATTTT	.	TRBD2	TRBV28	TRBJ2-3
CASSDTPSGSSSYNEQFF	TGTGCCAGCAGCGACACTCCTAGCGGGAGTAGTTCCTACAATGAGCAGTTCTTC	.	TRBD2	TRBV9	TRBJ2-1
CASSQPGQANGEQFF	TGTGCCAGCAGCCAACCGGGACAGGCCAACGGTGAGCAGTTCTTC	few	TRBD1	TRBV7-2	TRBJ2-1
CAWRNPGPRDTQYF	TGTGCCTGGAGAAATCCAGGTCCACGAGATACGCAGTATTTT	many	.	TRBV30	TRBJ2-3
CASSHAGAGTDTQYF	TGTGCCAGCAGCCACGCAGGGGCAGGGACAGATACGCAGTATTTT	many	.	TRBV7-3	TRBJ2-3
CSAGSGTGTYNEQFF	TGCAGTGCTGGTTCCGGGACAGGGACCTACAATGAGCAGTTCTTC	many	TRBD1	TRBV20-1	TRBJ2-1
CASSFLVIGQGNGYTF	TGTGCCAGCAGCTTTTTGGTCATAGGACAGGGAAATGGCTACACCTTC	few	TRBD1	TRBV13	TRBJ1-2
CASSPHGASGINEQFF	TGTGCCAGCAGTCCCCACGGGGCTAGCGGGATTAATGAGCAGTTCTTC	few	TRBD2	TRBV12-3/TRBV12-4	TRBJ2-1
CASSSFTGGNQPQHF	TGTGCCAGCAGCTCATTCACCGGGGGGAATCAGCCCCAGCATTTT	many	.	TRBV27	TRBJ1-5
CASSLSADPSGDTQYF	TGTGCCAGCAGTTTATCAGCGGACCCAAGCGGGGATACGCAGTATTTT	.	.	TRBV28	TRBJ2-3
CASSLVTGEVPFEQFF	TGTGCCAGCAGCTTAGTCACGGGAGAAGTACCTTTTGAGCAGTTCTTC	many	.	TRBV7-9	TRBJ2-1
CATSETGVGYTF	TGTGCCACCAGTGAGACAGGGGTCGGCTACACCTTC	many	TRBD1	TRBV24-1	TRBJ1-2
CAWSLGIGTSGTFSYNEQFF	TGTGCCTGGAGTCTGGGAATAGGTACCTCCGGGACATTCTCCTACAATGAGCAGTTCTTC	few	.	TRBV30	TRBJ2-1
CASSQDAWGGSGAGANVLTF	TGTGCCAGCAGCCAAGATGCATGGGGTGGATCGGGAGCCGGGGCCAACGTCCTGACTTTC	.	.	TRBV3-1	TRBJ2-6
CASSNHLRDTEAFF	TGTGCCAGCAGCAACCACCTAAGGGACACTGAAGCTTTCTTT	many	.	TRBV3-1	TRBJ1-1